A single sample gave rise to the 12 T cell receptor beta chains below, sequenced in a study of CD8 T cells in ankylosing spondylitis. Study-wide findings and caveats: A TCR beta motif made of fewer than ten highly homologous variants seemed typical of ankylosing spondylitis blood.

TCRdb processed the 5' RACE reads anew with MiXCR; each CDR3 protein has one entry. There are 200,000 to 250,000 distinct CDR3 sequences in the sample; 6% to 8.5% occur only once, and 11% to 15% lies in the top ten. The antigens of these receptors remain unknown. Input material: blood, either unsorted or a sorted T cell fraction (not recorded which). These TCRs come from a male donor with ankylosing spondylitis.

At least ten counts were recorded for this clonotype. The chain joins TRBV10-3 to TRBJ2-3; D perhaps matches TRBD2 (6 bases). The germline gives CDR1 ENHRY, CDR2 SYGVKD. The CDR3 contains 15 residues. The ends were cut back, 11 bases at V and 0 bases at J, with 18 bases in the middle. CDR3 coding DNA: TGTGCCGCCAGCCGGGGAGGTACTAGCACAGATACGCAGTATTTT. Translated, it gives CAASRGGTSTDTQYF.

The sample holds many counts of this clonotype. This chain connects TRBV24-1 to TRBJ2-2; D gene uncertain. Germline loops: CDR1 KGHDR, CDR2 SFDVKD. The CDR3 runs to 11 residues. Trimming removed 10 bases from V and 7 bases from J, with 9 bases in between. CDR3 protein: CATEESGELFF. CDR3 sequence (DNA): TGTGCCACAGAAGAGAGCGGGGAGCTGTTTTTT.

The V and J genes are TRBV5-6 and TRBJ1-3; TRBD1 is a possible D gene (5 bases). The CDR3 has 15 amino acids. Trimming removed 4 bases from V and 1 base from J, with 12 bases in between. CDR1 is SGHDT and CDR2 is YYEEEE in the germline V gene. This CDR3 reads CASSVKGFSGNTIYF. The CDR3 DNA follows: TGTGCCAGCAGCGTGAAGGGGTTTTCTGGAAACACCATATATTTT. The whole variable domain, remainder taken from reference TRBV5-6 and TRBJ1-3, is DAGVTQSPTHLIKTRGQQVTLRCSPKSGHDTVSWYQQALGQGPQFIFQYYEEEERQRGNFPDRFSGHQFPNYSSELNVNALLLGDSALYLCASSVKGFSGNTIYFGEGSWLTVV.

In this sample, this clonotype turned up a few times. The V call is TRBV12-3 or TRBV12-4, the J call TRBJ1-1; D gene uncertain. Trimming left V 3 bases short and J 3 bases short, with 11 bases between. The CDR3 has 14 residues. The chain's CDR3 is CASSFVYLHTEAFF. The DNA of the CDR3 is TGTGCCAGCAGTTTCGTCTATTTACACACTGAAGCTTTCTTT.

This clonotype was seen ten or more times. This chain joins TRBV4-3 and TRBJ1-1; 7 bases map to TRBD1. J lost 0 bases, V lost 5 bases, and 12 bases had no gene match. This CDR3 comprises 17 residues. CDR1 is LGHNA and CDR2 is YSLEER in the germline V gene. CDR3 in amino acids: CASSGGTGVMMNTEAFF. The CDR3 DNA is TGCGCCAGCAGCGGAGGAACAGGGGTTATGATGAACACTGAAGCTTTCTTT.

This clonotype was seen ten or more times. CDR3 nucleotides: TGCAGTGCTAGAGGAAGTAGCGGGGGGATGACTGAGCAGTTCTTC. Protein sequence: CSARGSSGGMTEQFF. J is TRBJ2-1 and V is TRBV20-1; 10 bases agree with TRBD2. J was trimmed by 9 bases and V by 1 base; bases with no gene match: 9. Germline V lookup: CDR1 DFQATT, CDR2 SNEGSKA (reference sequence). The CDR3 length is 15 residues.

This chain joins TRBV5-1 and TRBJ2-2; 7 bases align to TRBD1. The CDR3 runs 14 residues. Losses at the gene ends were 1 base for V and 7 bases for J; bases not matched to a gene: 4. Germline V CDR1 and CDR2: SGHRS, YFSETQ. The CDR3 bases are TGCGCCAGCAGCTTGCGGCAGGGGGACGGGGAGCTGTTTTTT. It yields the protein CASSLRQGDGELFF.

There are a few counts of this clonotype. This sequence joins TRBV28 and TRBJ2-7; 9 nucleotides line up with TRBD2. The CDR3 runs 16 residues. The V gene's germline CDR1 is MDHEN and CDR2 SYDVKM. Trimming at V came to 4 bases and at J to 2 bases, leaving 9 bases not matched to a gene. The DNA for the CDR3 is TGTGCCAGCAGTTCCCTGAGACTAGCGGCTACCTACGAGCAGTACTTC. Its translation: CASSSLRLAATYEQYF.

The chain combines TRBV28 with TRBJ2-7; TRBD2 aligns across 10 bases. This CDR3 has 14 residues. Germline V gene data show CDR1 as MDHEN and CDR2 as SYDVKM. The V segment lost 4 bases and the J segment 5 bases; nucleotides outside the gene matches: 5. The CDR3 sequence is CASSSSGTSDEQYF. CDR3 DNA sequence: TGTGCCAGCAGTTCCTCCGGGACTAGCGACGAGCAGTACTTC.

There are many counts of this clonotype. The chain employs TRBV6-2 or TRBV6-3 and TRBJ1-1; the D is unclear. Deletions cut 6 bases from V and 7 bases from J, with 9 bases between. Germline CDR1 and CDR2: MNHEY and SVGEGT. The CDR3 consists of 11 residues. CDR3 sequence (DNA): TGTGCCAGCAGGGACGTTAGTGAAGCTTTCTTT. The encoded protein is CASRDVSEAFF.

This clonotype was observed a handful of times. The genes are TRBV20-1 and TRBJ2-3; D gene unclear. With 5 bases removed from V and 2 bases from J, the gap between germline ends came to 17 bases. CDR3 size: 15 residues. CDR1 and CDR2 (germline): DFQATT, SNEGSKA (reference sequence). The CDR3 is CSAEDGPSVTDTQYF. The CDR3 DNA reads as TGCAGTGCTGAAGACGGTCCCTCTGTCACAGATACGCAGTATTTT.

A few counts support this clonotype. V usage is TRBV18 and J usage is TRBJ1-1; D gene ambiguous. The V end lost 3 bases, the J end lost 7 bases, and 9 bases lay between the germline ends. From germline, CDR1 is KGHSH and CDR2 LQKENI. The length of the CDR3 is 12 residues. CDR3 DNA: TGTGCCAGCTCACCCGGACTGCTTGAAGCTTTCTTT. Encoded protein: CASSPGLLEAFF.